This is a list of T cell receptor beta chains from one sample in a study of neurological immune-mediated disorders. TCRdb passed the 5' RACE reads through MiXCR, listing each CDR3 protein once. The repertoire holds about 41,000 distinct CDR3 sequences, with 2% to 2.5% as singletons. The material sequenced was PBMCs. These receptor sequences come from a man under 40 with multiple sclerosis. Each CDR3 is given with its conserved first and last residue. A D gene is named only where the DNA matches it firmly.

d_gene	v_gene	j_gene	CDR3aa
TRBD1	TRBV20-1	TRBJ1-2	CSARAAGTGGFGYTF
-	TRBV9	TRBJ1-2	CASSNLGVHTF
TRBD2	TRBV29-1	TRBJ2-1	CSVSQGLAEVGEQFF
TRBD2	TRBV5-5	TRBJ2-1	CASSFRTSGRSDEQFF
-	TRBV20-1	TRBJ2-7	CSARDPRRVTGSSPYEQYF
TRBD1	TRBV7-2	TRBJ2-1	CASRAGTGWNEQFF
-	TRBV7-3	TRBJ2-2	CASKGQGGTGELFF
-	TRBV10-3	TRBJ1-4	CAIGQRNEKLFF
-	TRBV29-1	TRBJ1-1	CSVAASGANTEAFF
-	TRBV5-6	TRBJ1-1	CASSPPATGSTEAFF
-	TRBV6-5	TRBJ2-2	CASSSFPTATITGELFF
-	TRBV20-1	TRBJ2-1	CSASEAPYEQFF
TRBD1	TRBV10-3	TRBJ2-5	CAISETDRVPETQYF
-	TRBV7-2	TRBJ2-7	CASSRAVQGTYEQYF
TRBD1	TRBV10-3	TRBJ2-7	CAISESGTGGSYEQYF
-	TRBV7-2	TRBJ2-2	CASSLRAGLPGELFF
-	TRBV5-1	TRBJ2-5	CASNGGTRGETQYF
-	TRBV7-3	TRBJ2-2	CASSSGGELFF
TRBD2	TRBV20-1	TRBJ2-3	CSALAGITDTQYF
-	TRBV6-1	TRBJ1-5	CASSRNQGAGPQHF
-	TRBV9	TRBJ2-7	CASSTGTEITYEQYF
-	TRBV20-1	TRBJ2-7	CSARPIDSDRGEQYF
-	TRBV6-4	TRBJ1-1	CASSDSSDRGMEAFF
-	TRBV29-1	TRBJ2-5	CSVGGTFQETQYF
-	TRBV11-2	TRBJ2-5	CASSSHSPGRETQYF
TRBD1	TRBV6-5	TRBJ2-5	CASSPGGSETQYF
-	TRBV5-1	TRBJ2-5	CASSLEGKETQYF
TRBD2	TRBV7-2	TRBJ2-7	CASSAGTSGPYEQYF
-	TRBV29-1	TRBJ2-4	CSVEDAMGGNIQYF
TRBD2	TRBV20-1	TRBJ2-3	CSPREGSTTDTQYF
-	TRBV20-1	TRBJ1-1	CSALAPGPTNTEAFF
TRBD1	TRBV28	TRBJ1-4	CASSSRDRGFYEKLFF
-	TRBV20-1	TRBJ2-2	CSARVQGDTGELFF
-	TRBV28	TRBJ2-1	CASSLSPRNNEQFF
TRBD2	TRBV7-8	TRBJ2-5	CASSVMAGVGETQYF
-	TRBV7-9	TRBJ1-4	CASSNTGSVDEKLFF
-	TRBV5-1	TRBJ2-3	CASSPRGRSTDTQYF
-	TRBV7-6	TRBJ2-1	CASSALNEQFF
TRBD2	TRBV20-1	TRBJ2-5	CSARLGTSGPSQETQYF
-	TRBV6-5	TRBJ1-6	CASNDGGPSPLHF
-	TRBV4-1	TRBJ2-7	CASSQDYGSSYEQYF
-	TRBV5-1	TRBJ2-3	CASSPRVVDTQYF
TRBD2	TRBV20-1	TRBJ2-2	CSAFTSGRTGELFF
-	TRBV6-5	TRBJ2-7	CASSGRYEQYF
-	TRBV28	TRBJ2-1	CASSYYNEQFF
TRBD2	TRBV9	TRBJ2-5	CASSPGLRWAGGPWETQYF
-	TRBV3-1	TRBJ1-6	CASSQGQSNSPLHF
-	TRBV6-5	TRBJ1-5	CASRYRPGQPQHF
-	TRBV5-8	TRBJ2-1	CASSLVGADEQFF
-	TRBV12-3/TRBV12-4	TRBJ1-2	CASKTQGNYGYTF
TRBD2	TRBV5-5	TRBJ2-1	CASSLAKASGDNEQFF
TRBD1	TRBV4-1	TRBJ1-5	CASSPGTALNQPQHF
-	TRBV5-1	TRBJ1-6	CASSLERGNSPLHF
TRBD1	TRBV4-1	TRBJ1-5	CASSHLQGPGNQPQHF
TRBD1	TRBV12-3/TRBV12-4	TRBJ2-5	CASTSSTGQGAETQYF
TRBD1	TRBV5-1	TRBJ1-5	CASSLGQGTQPQHF
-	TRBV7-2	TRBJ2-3	CASGWGPSTDTQYF
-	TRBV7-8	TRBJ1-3	CASSLQGDTIYF
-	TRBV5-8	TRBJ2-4	CASSLEGTRGDIQYF